The 32 T cell receptor beta chains below all came from one sample that was sequenced in a study of response to subunit inactivated influenza vaccine. TCRdb recomputed calls from the RT-PCR reads with MiXCR, one row per CDR3 protein. The sample has approximately 700,000 distinct CDR3 sequences; more than 11% are singletons. The sample consisted of PBMCs from blood, taken 14 to 15 days before vaccination. The source of these receptors is a man between 50 and 59 years old who received an inactivated influenza vaccine.

The V call is TRBV6-1, the J call TRBJ2-7; TRBD1 matches at 8 bases. Germline assignment: CDR1 MNHNS and CDR2 SASEGT. The CDR3 consists of 14 residues. The V and J ends lost 6 bases and 4 bases, in that order; junction bases with no gene match: 8. Here the CDR3 reads CASSQSGTGYEQYF. The CDR3 nucleotides are TGTGCCAGCAGCCAGTCCGGGACAGGATACGAGCAGTACTTC.

This clonotype was seen repeatedly, ten times or more. The rearrangement uses TRBV7-2 and TRBJ2-7; D is ambiguous. Between the trimmed V and J ends, which lost 0 bases and 2 bases, there was a span of 8 bases. CDR1 SGHTA and CDR2 FQGNSA come from the germline V gene. CDR3 length: 14 residues. The CDR3, as DNA: TGTGCCAGCAGCTTAGCTGGGAAAACCTACGAGCAGTACTTC. This encodes CASSLAGKTYEQYF.

This clonotype was seen a handful of times. J is TRBJ2-7 and V is TRBV5-1, with TRBD1 identical over 7 bases. V shed 4 bases, J shed 2 bases, and the junction held 6 bases outside the gene matches. This CDR3 comprises 14 residues. Per the germline V gene, CDR1 is SGHRS and CDR2 is YFSETQ. Here the CDR3 DNA reads TGCGCCAGCAGCCTATATGACAGGGCCTACGAGCAGTACTTC. It is translated as CASSLYDRAYEQYF.

This clonotype was seen many times. V usage is TRBV6-2 or TRBV6-3 and J usage is TRBJ2-7; no reliable D call. V was cut by 2 bases and J by 3 bases, with 5 bases left in between. Germline V gene lookup returns CDR1 MNHEY and CDR2 SVGEGT. There are 12 residues in the CDR3. The CDR3 spells CASSYVGYEQYF. The CDR3 DNA follows: TGTGCCAGCAGTTACGTCGGCTACGAGCAGTACTTC.

The table lists this clonotype with many counts. The rearrangement links TRBV12-3 or TRBV12-4 to TRBJ2-2, with TRBD1 matching over 7 bases. The ends lost 6 bases at V and 6 bases at J; junction bases unmatched: 1. The CDR3 runs to 12 residues. The CDR3 region has the DNA TGTGCCAGCAGCACAGGGGCCGGGGAGCTGTTTTTT. This codes for CASSTGAGELFF.

A remark on this clonotype: A read error is possible here, since a much larger clone lies one base away. This chain uses TRBV18 with TRBJ2-7; the D call may be TRBD1 or TRBD2 (5 bases each). There are 13 residues in the CDR3. CDR1 KGHSH and CDR2 LQKENI come from the germline V gene. V was cut by 3 bases and J by 3 bases, with 9 bases left in between. The CDR3 sequence is CASSPGPFYEQYF. CDR3 bases: TGTGCCAGCTCACCGGGACCCTTCTACGAGCAGTACTTC.

Here the CDR3 reads CASSSFRTDSSYEQYF. The CDR3, as DNA: TGTGCCAGCAGCTCCTTCCGGACGGACAGCTCCTACGAGCAGTACTTC. V usage is TRBV7-9 and J usage is TRBJ2-7; D possibly corresponds to TRBD1 (6 bases). This CDR3 comprises 16 residues. The germline CDR1 and CDR2 sequences are SEHNR and FQNEAQ (reference sequence). Trimming shortened V by 4 bases and J by 0 bases, and 16 bases separated the two germline ends.

V gene TRBV5-1 combines with J gene TRBJ2-3; TRBD1 matches at 7 bases. CDR3 size: 14 residues. V shed 4 bases and J 3 bases; nucleotides not matched to a gene: 5. Germline V CDR1 and CDR2: SGHRS, YFSETQ. In DNA form, the CDR3 reads TGCGCCAGCAGCACAACAGGGGCTACAGATACGCAGTATTTT. As protein: CASSTTGATDTQYF.

This clonotype was seen at least ten times. At one boundary the junction diverges from the germline segment, which might be a read error. V usage is TRBV29-1 and J usage is TRBJ2-3; TRBD1 agrees at 10 bases. CDR1 and CDR2 from the germline V gene are SQVTM and ANQGSEA. This CDR3 region has 15 residues. The CDR3 DNA sequence: TGCAGCGTCGAAGACAGGGGGCGAGATACAGATACGCAGTATTTT. Its translation: CSVEDRGRDTDTQYF.

This clonotype was recorded many times. The chain has TRBV2 and TRBJ1-3, with TRBD1 matching over 7 bases. Germline CDR1 and CDR2: SNHLY and FYNNEI. V was pared by 7 bases and J by 1 base, with 13 bases of the junction left unmatched. The CDR3 spans 17 residues. CDR3 residues: CASIEGSTGQSGNTIYF. In DNA, the CDR3 is TGTGCCAGCATTGAGGGGTCGACAGGGCAGTCTGGAAACACCATATATTTT.

The chain has TRBV6-5 and TRBJ2-5; the D gene could be TRBD1 or TRBD2 (5 bases each). Between the trimmed V and J ends, which lost 1 base and 6 bases, there was a span of 15 bases. The CDR3 is 15 residues long. Per germline, CDR1 MNHEY and CDR2 SVGAGI. The chain's CDR3 is CASSYFSGQQKTQYF. The DNA for the CDR3 is TGTGCCAGCAGTTACTTCTCGGGGCAGCAAAAGACCCAGTACTTC.

There are a few counts of this clonotype. The chain couples TRBV5-1 to TRBJ2-2; 7 bases agree with TRBD1. With 1 base clipped from V and 1 base from J, the junction kept 4 bases outside the gene matches. The CDR3 has 16 amino acids. From germline, CDR1 is SGHRS and CDR2 YFSETQ. The CDR3 DNA sequence: TGCGCCAGCAGCTTGTCCTACAGGGGGAACACCGGGGAGCTGTTTTTT. Protein sequence: CASSLSYRGNTGELFF.

CDR3 amino acids: CASSLADRGANTGELFF. The CDR3 DNA sequence: TGCGCCAGCAGCTTGGCCGACAGGGGGGCGAACACCGGGGAGCTGTTTTTT. The chain links TRBV5-1 to TRBJ2-2, with TRBD1 matching over 9 bases. This CDR3 spans 17 amino acids. J gave up 0 bases and V 0 bases, and 3 bases lay outside the gene matches. In germline, CDR1 is SGHRS, CDR2 YFSETQ.

The gene calls are TRBV24-1 and TRBJ1-1; possibly TRBD1 for D (6 bases). The CDR3 covers 13 residues. CDR1 is KGHDR and CDR2 is SFDVKD in the germline V gene. The germline V and J ends were trimmed by 9 bases and 3 bases, with 13 bases remaining between them. The CDR3 loop reads CATRRGQHTEAFF. The CDR3 nucleotides are TGTGCCACCCGACGGGGGCAACACACTGAAGCTTTCTTT.

The CDR3 loop reads CASSLAGVSQETQYF. The CDR3 coding sequence is TGCGCCAGCAGCTTGGCCGGGGTTTCCCAAGAGACCCAGTACTTC. V usage is TRBV5-1 and J usage is TRBJ2-5; maybe TRBD2 (5 bases). The CDR3 is 15 amino acids. Germline CDR1 reads SGHRS; CDR2 reads YFSETQ. V dropped 0 bases and J dropped 1 base, with 10 bases sitting between them.

The chain combines TRBV20-1 with TRBJ2-5; D uncertain. Looked up from germline, CDR1 is DFQATT and CDR2 is SNEGSKA (reference sequence). The CDR3 runs 12 residues. Trimming left V 3 bases short and J 3 bases short, with 8 bases between. CDR3 sequence reads: CSASYRKETQYF. The CDR3 DNA reads as TGCAGTGCTAGCTACCGAAAAGAGACCCAGTACTTC.

The genes are TRBV5-8 and TRBJ1-2; TRBD1 agrees at 7 bases. The CDR3 length is 15 residues. Germline V gene lookup returns CDR1 SGHTS and CDR2 YDEGEE. Trimming removed 4 bases from V and 2 bases from J; junction bases left unmatched: 8. The CDR3 here is CASSLRTGPNYGYTF. CDR3 coding DNA: TGTGCCAGCAGCCTGCGGACAGGCCCCAACTATGGCTACACCTTC.

The J gene is TRBJ2-1, the V gene TRBV14, with TRBD1 matching 9 bases. Trimming at V came to 0 bases and at J to 3 bases, leaving 3 bases not matched to a gene. The CDR3 runs 16 residues. Germline-derived CDR1 and CDR2 are SGHDN and FVKESK. In nucleotides, the CDR3 is TGTGCCAGCAGCCAAGAAACAGGGGGCTACTACAATGAGCAGTTCTTC. Protein sequence: CASSQETGGYYNEQFF.

The chain combines TRBV7-9 with TRBJ2-7, with 8 bases identical to TRBD2. The CDR3 is 14 amino acids. Germline CDR1 is SEHNR and CDR2 is FQNEAQ (reference sequence). Germline trimming cut 0 bases from V and 5 bases from J; bases unmatched to any gene: 3. CDR3 residues: CASSLAAGGDEQYF. For the CDR3, the DNA is TGTGCCAGCAGCTTAGCGGCGGGAGGCGACGAGCAGTACTTC.

The rearrangement joins TRBV6-2 or TRBV6-3 to TRBJ1-1, with D possibly being TRBD1 (5 bases). The CDR3 runs 12 residues. The germline V gene encodes CDR1 MNHEY and CDR2 SVGEGT. V shed 2 bases and J shed 8 bases, with 9 bases lying between them. The CDR3: CASSYPKGEAFF. In nucleotides, the CDR3 is TGTGCCAGCAGTTACCCCAAGGGGGAAGCTTTCTTT.

The chain joins TRBV28 to TRBJ1-2, with D uncertain. The CDR3 spans 12 residues. Germline-derived CDR1 and CDR2 are MDHEN and SYDVKM. V lost 5 bases and J 6 bases, leaving 10 bases between the germline ends. CDR3 bases: TGTGCCAGCAGTAACAAGATCGATGGCTACACCTTC. Translation: CASSNKIDGYTF.

The V and J genes are TRBV7-9 and TRBJ2-3, with D perhaps TRBD1 (5 bases). The CDR3 length is 14 residues. V dropped 4 bases and J dropped 4 bases, with 12 bases sitting between them. Germline values: CDR1 SEHNR, CDR2 FQNEAQ (reference sequence). Written as DNA, the CDR3 is TGTGCCAGCAGCTCTCGACAGACTTCAGATACGCAGTATTTT. Translating gives CASSSRQTSDTQYF.

This chain joins TRBV27 and TRBJ2-7; 7 bases are a match to TRBD2. Germline trimming cut 2 bases from V and 3 bases from J; bases unmatched to any gene: 7. CDR3 size: 15 residues. From germline, CDR1 is MNHEY and CDR2 SMNVEV (reference sequence). The CDR3, as DNA: TGTGCCAGCAGTTTAAAGTGGGAGGGCCACTACGAGCAGTACTTC. Protein: CASSLKWEGHYEQYF.

This chain connects TRBV11-1 to TRBJ2-7; 7 nucleotides agree with TRBD2. Germline V CDR1 and CDR2: SGHAT, FQDESV (reference sequence). V was pared by 8 bases and J by 0 bases, with 19 bases of the junction left unmatched. The CDR3 covers 18 residues. The chain's CDR3 is CASGWGGPSGTISYEQYF. The CDR3 nucleotides are TGTGCCAGCGGCTGGGGGGGACCAAGCGGGACTATCTCCTACGAGCAGTACTTC.

The rearrangement joins TRBV6-2 or TRBV6-3 to TRBJ2-5; D may be TRBD2 (6 bases). V shed 4 bases and J shed 4 bases, with 13 bases lying between them. Germline-derived CDR1 and CDR2 are MNHEY and SVGEGT. The CDR3 has 14 amino acids. The CDR3 bases are TGTGCCAGCAGTTCGACTAGTCGTCGAGAGACCCAGTACTTC. Protein sequence: CASSSTSRRETQYF.

This clonotype occurred a few times. CDR3 nucleotide sequence: TGTGCCAGCAGCTTAGTTAGGGATGAAGCTTTCTTT. This gives the protein CASSLVRDEAFF. The chain carries TRBV7-9 and TRBJ1-1; D remains ambiguous. The V gene's germline CDR1 is SEHNR and CDR2 FQNEAQ (reference sequence). V shed 1 base and J shed 7 bases, with 7 bases lying between them. The CDR3 loop spans 12 amino acids.

V gene TRBV20-1 combines with J gene TRBJ2-7; TRBD1 might be the D (5 bases). The CDR3 sequence is 13 residues long. Germline values: CDR1 DFQATT, CDR2 SNEGSKA (reference sequence). V was clipped by 2 bases and J by 5 bases, with 13 bases between them. The CDR3 reads CSARSRANDEQYF. The CDR3 nucleotides read TGCAGTGCTAGAAGCAGGGCCAACGACGAGCAGTACTTC.

V is TRBV27 and J is TRBJ2-5; tentatively, D is TRBD1 (6 bases). The CDR3 loop spans 14 amino acids. V was pared by 7 bases and J by 1 base, with 13 bases between. The V gene's germline CDR1 is MNHEY and CDR2 SMNVEV (reference sequence). In nucleotides, the CDR3 is TGTGCCAGCACTCCCCAGGGGTCCCAAGAGACCCAGTACTTC. Its translation: CASTPQGSQETQYF.

This clonotype was seen only once. The chain carries TRBV5-5 and TRBJ2-7; weak D call: TRBD2 (7 bases). Trimming stripped 4 bases from V and 6 bases from J, with 14 bases between. The germline V gene has CDR1 SGHKS and CDR2 YYEKEE (reference sequence). This CDR3 region has 13 residues. The CDR3 protein is CASSRGGEREQYF. CDR3 coding DNA: TGTGCCAGCAGCAGGGGGGGAGAGCGCGAGCAGTACTTC.

The rearrangement uses TRBV18 and TRBJ2-7; the match to TRBD2 covers 11 bases. V trimming: 4 bases; J trimming: 2 bases; junction bases outside the gene matches: 4. Germline V gene data show CDR1 as KGHSH and CDR2 as LQKENI. The CDR3 is 15 residues long. CDR3 amino acids: CASSLLAGDPYEQYF. CDR3 DNA sequence: TGTGCCAGCTCACTACTAGCGGGAGACCCCTACGAGCAGTACTTC.

Ten or more counts support this clonotype. This chain connects TRBV4-2 to TRBJ2-1; D uncertain. Trimming took off 5 bases at V and 0 bases at J, with 17 bases between the two ends. Germline V gives CDR1 LGHNA, CDR2 YNFKEQ. The CDR3 covers 17 residues. The CDR3 bases are TGTGCCAGCAGCAGATTGGAGCCGAAGAGCTCCTACAATGAGCAGTTCTTC. This encodes CASSRLEPKSSYNEQFF.

This clonotype was counted many times. This sequence joins TRBV9 and TRBJ2-1, with D unresolved. The CDR3 consists of 13 residues. Trimming shortened V by 0 bases and J by 10 bases, and 11 bases separated the two germline ends. Germline CDR1 SGDLS, CDR2 YYNGEE. For the CDR3, the DNA is TGTGCCAGCAGCGTAGGTGTTTGGGAAGAGCAGTTCTTC. Its protein product is CASSVGVWEEQFF.